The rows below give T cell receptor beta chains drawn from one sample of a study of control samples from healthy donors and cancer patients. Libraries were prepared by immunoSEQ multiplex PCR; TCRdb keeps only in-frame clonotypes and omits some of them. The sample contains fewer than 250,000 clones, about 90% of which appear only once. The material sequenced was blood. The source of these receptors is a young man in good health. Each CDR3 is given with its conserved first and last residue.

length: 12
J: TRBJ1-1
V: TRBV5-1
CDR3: CASRSKNTEAFF

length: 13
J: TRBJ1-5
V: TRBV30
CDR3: CAWSSEGNQPQHF

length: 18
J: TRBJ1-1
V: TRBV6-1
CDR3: CASSVEMGRGKTNTEAFF

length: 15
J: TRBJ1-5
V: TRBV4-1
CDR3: CASSQVMTWEQPQHF

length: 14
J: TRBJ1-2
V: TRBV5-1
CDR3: CASSTSDRVDGYTF

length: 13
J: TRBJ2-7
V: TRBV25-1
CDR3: CASSPAGLYEQYF

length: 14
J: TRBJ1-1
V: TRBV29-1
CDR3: CSVTGQGARTEAFF

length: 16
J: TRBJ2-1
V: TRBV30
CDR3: CAWSVGGDRHYNEQFF

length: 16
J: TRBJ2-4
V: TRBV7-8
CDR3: CASSLTGSRAKNIQYF

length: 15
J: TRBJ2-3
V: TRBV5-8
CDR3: CASRFGAGASDTQYF

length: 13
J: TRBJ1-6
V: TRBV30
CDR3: CAWGTGDNSPLHF